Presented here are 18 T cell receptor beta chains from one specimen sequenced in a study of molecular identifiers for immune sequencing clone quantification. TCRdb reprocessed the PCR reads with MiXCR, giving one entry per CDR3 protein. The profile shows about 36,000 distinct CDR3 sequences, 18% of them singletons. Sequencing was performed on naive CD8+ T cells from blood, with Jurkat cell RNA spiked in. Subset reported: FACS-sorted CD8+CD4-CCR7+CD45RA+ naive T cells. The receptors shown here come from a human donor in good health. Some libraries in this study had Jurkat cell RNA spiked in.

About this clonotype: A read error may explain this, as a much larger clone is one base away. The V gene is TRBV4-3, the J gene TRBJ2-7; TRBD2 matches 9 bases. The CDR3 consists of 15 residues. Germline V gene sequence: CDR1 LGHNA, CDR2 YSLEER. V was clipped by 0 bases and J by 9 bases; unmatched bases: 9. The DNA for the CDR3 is TGCGCCAGCAGCCAAGATGGTGCTAGCGGGACCGTGCAGTACTTC. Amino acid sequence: CASSQDGASGTVQYF.

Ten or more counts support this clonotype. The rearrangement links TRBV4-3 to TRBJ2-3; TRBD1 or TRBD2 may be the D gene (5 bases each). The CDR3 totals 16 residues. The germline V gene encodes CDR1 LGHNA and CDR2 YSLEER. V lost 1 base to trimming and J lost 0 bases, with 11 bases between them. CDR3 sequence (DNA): TGCGCCAGCAGCCAAGGCCCGGGGCCTAGCACAGATACGCAGTATTTT. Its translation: CASSQGPGPSTDTQYF.

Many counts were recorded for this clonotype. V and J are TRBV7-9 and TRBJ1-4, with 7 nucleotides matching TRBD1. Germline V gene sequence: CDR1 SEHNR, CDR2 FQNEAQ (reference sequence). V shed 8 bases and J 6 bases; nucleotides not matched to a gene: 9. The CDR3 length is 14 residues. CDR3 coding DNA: TGTGCCAGCGGAACCGGGACAGAGGATGAAAAACTGTTTTTT. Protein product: CASGTGTEDEKLFF.

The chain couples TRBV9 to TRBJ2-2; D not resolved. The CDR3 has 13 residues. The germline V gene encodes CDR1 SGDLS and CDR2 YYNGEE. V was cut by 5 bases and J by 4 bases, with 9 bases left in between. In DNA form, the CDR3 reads TGTGCCAGCAGGAGCATTGGCACCGGGGAGCTGTTTTTT. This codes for CASRSIGTGELFF. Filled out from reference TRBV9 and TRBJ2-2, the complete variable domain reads DSGVTQTPKHLITATGQRVTLRCSPRSGDLSVYWYQQSLDQGLQFLIQYYNGEERAKGNILERFSAQQFPDLHSELNLSSLELGDSALYFCASRSIGTGELFFGEGSRLTVL.

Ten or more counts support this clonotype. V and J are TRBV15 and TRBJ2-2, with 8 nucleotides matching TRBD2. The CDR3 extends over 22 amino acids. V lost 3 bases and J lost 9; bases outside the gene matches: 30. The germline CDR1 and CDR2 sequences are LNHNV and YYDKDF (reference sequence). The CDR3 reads CATSSLRAGRPLAGRWARELFF. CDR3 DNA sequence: TGTGCCACCAGCAGTCTCAGGGCCGGACGGCCTTTAGCGGGAAGGTGGGCGAGGGAGCTGTTTTTT.

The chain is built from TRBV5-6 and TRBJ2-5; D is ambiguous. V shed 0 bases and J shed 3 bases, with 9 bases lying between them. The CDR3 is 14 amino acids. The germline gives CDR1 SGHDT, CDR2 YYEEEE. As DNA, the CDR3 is TGTGCCAGCAGCTTGGAGGGCAGAGAAGAGACCCAGTACTTC. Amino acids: CASSLEGREETQYF.

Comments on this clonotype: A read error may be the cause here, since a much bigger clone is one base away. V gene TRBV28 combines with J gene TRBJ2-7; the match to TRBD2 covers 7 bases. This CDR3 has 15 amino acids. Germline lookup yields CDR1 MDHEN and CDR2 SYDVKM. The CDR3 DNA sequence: TGTGTCAGCCAAGGAACAAAGCGGGGAGGTCGGGAGCAGTACTTC. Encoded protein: CVSQGTKRGGREQYF.

The CDR3 spells CASSDGGAHYGYTF. CDR3 sequence (DNA): TGTGCCAGCAGTGATGGGGGCGCGCACTATGGCTACACCTTC. The chain joins TRBV25-1 to TRBJ1-2, with D perhaps matching TRBD1 (6 bases). This CDR3 spans 14 amino acids. V lost 3 bases to trimming and J lost 3 bases, with 11 bases between them. Germline loops: CDR1 MGHDK, CDR2 SYGVNS.

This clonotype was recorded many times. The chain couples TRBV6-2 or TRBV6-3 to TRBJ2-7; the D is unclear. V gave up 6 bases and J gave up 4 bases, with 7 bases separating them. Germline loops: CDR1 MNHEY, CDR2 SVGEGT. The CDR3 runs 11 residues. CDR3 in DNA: TGTGCCAGCAGCGTGGGTTACGAGCAGTACTTC. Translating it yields CASSVGYEQYF.

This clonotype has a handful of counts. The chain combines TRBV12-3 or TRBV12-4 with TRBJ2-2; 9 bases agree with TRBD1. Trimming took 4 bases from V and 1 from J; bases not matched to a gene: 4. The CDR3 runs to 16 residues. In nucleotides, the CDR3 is TGTGCCAGCAGTTCGCGGACAGGGGAGAACACCGGGGAGCTGTTTTTT. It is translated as CASSSRTGENTGELFF.

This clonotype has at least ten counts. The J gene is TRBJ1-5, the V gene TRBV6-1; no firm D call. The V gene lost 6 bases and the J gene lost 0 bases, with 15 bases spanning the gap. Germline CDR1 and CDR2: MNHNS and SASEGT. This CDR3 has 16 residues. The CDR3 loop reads CASRDREFYSNQPQHF. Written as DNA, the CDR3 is TGTGCCAGCAGGGACCGCGAGTTCTATAGCAATCAGCCCCAGCATTTT.

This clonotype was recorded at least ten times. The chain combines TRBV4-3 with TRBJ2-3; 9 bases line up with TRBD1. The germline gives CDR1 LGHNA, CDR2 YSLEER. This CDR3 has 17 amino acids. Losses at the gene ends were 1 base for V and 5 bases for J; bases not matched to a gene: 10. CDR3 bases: TGCGCCAGCAGCCAAGTCCCTACAGGGGGCCGGGGAGATACGCAGTATTTT. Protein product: CASSQVPTGGRGDTQYF.

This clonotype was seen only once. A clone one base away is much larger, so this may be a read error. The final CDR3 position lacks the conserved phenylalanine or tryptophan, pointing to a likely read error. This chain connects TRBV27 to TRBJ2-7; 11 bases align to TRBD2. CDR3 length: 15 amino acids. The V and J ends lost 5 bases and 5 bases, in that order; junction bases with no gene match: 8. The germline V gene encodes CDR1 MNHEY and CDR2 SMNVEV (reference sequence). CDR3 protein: CASSTIAGGPHEQYS. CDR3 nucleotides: TGTGCCAGCAGTACCATAGCGGGAGGGCCCCACGAGCAGTACTCC.

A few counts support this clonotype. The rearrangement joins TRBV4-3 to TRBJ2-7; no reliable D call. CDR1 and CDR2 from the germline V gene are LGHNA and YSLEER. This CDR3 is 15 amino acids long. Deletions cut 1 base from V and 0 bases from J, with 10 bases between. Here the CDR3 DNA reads TGCGCCAGCAGCCAAGGACTGACAAGCTCCTACGAGCAGTACTTC. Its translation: CASSQGLTSSYEQYF.

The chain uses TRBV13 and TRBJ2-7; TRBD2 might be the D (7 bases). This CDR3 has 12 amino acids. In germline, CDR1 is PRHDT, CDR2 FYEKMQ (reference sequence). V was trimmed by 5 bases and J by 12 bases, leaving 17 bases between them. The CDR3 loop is CASSPGGREMYF. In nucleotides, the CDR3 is TGTGCCAGCAGCCCCGGGGGGCGGGAGATGTACTTC.

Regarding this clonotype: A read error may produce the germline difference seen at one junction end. This CDR3 is CASSAQGAYGQYF. CDR3 coding DNA: TGTGCCAGCAGCGCGCAGGGGGCCTACGGGCAGTACTTC. The chain combines TRBV13 with TRBJ2-7; 8 positions match TRBD1. CDR3 length equals 13 residues. Germline V gives CDR1 PRHDT, CDR2 FYEKMQ (reference sequence).

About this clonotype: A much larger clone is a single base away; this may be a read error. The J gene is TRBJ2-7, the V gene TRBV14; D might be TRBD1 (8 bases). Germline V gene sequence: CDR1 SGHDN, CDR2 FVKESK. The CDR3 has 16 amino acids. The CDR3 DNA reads TGTGCCCGCAGCCAGCGGGACAGGAGAGCCTCCTACGAGCAGTACTTC. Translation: CARSQRDRRASYEQYF.

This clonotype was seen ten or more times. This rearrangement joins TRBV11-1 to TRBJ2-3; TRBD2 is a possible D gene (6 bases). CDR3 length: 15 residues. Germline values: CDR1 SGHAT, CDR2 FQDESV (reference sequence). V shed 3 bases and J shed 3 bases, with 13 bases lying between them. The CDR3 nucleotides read TGTGCCAGCAGCTTTGGCGGGACCGAGACAGATACGCAGTATTTT. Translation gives CASSFGGTETDTQYF.